This T cell receptor (beta chain) stems from a study of blood T cell repertoires in COVID-19 (dated by TCRdb to 2020 to 2021). About the investigation overall: Samples from collaborators originated in the United States, Italy and Spain and spanned both the acute and convalescent phases of COVID-19. Where HLA class I and class II types were available, the types were taken from metadata supplied by the sample provider, not from assay-based typing. Subjects who had been exposed to COVID-19, were actively infected with it, or had recovered from it provided the deeply sampled blood TCRbeta repertoires that made up the dataset. The samples were drawn from two sources: the first 160 participants of the ongoing ImmuneRACE study, and over 950 subjects contributed by 6 global collaborators. A de-identified subject ID, COVID-19 status, age in years and sex were almost always included in the sample metadata. The repertoires were made available in a free public database intended to serve as a resource for research on the immune response to SARS-CoV-2. The material from the prospective study consisted of cDNA or gDNA derived from T cells, B-cell-depleted T cells, or PBMCs.

The CDR3, from cysteine to phenylalanine, totals 15 residues. Only the CDR3 region is kept as DNA, spanning 45 bases read in frame from base 1. Relative to germline, V is 1 base shorter and J is 12 bases shorter, with 16 bases between their ends. From the germline V gene, CDR1 is SGHTA and CDR2 is FQGNSA. Each collaborating institution followed its own protocols to collect whole blood in K2EDTA tubes. For TCRbeta analysis, collaborators shipped samples as frozen whole blood, isolated PBMCs, or DNA extracted from either of those sample types. General study outcomes and caveats: How much clinical and demographic metadata was included differed by source and by participant, and the metadata was provided uncurated.

Worth noting for this clone: Its antigen is still unknown. No much larger clone is present one base from it, and per-base qualities are unavailable.

TCRbeta CDR3 regions were amplified from genomic DNA using the immunoSEQ Assay, a bias-controlled multiplex PCR. Concerning the study's data processing: Nucleated cell counts per sample were estimated from amplification of reference gene primers within the assay. To quantify the absolute abundance of each unique TCRbeta CDR3 rearrangement, sequence reads were collapsed and filtered. For each sample, productive Simpson clonality was calculated as the square root of Simpson's diversity index across productive rearrangements. Held by TCRdb, this immuneACCESS table contains in-frame sequences only and omits some clones. Under half of the omission traces to an unresolved V gene where checked; the cause of the rest is unknown. V and J calls and clone size come straight from that table; D and trimming were deduced from the DNA. In all, the sample holds about 260,000 clones, and 80% to 90% of those were seen once. Approximately 3.3% of the sample lies in the top ten.

The sample consisted of peripheral blood. The clonotype was recovered from a woman in her 40s with acute or convalescent COVID-19. The chain was built from TRBV7-2 and TRBJ1-6; TRBD1 is a weak D gene call, 5 bases matching. The encoded CDR3 is CASSLDGHRPGPLHF. The nucleotide sequence is given as TGTGCCAGCAGCTTAGATGGACATCGACCGGGACCCCTCCACTTT.